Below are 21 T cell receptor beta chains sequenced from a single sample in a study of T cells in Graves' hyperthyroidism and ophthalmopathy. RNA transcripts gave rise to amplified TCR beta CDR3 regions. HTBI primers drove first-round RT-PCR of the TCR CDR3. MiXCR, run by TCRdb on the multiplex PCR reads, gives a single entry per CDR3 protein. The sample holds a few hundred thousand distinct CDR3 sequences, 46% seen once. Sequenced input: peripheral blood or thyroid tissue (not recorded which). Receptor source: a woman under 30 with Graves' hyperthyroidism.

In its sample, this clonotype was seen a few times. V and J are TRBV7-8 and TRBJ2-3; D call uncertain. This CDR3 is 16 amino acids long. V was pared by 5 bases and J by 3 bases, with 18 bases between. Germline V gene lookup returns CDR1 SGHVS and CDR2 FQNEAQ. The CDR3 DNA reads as TGTGCCAGCAGCCTGACCACAGTCAGGCGGACAGATACGCAGTATTTT. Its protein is CASSLTTVRRTDTQYF.

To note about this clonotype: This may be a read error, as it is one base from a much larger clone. The CDR3: CASEYPTTGELFF. The CDR3 DNA follows: TGTGCCAGCGAGTACCCTACCACCGGGGAGCTGTTTTTT. The chain carries TRBV5-4 and TRBJ2-2; D gene ambiguous. V dropped 7 bases and J dropped 4 bases, with 11 bases sitting between them. The CDR3 sequence is 13 residues long. Germline V gene lookup returns CDR1 SGHNT and CDR2 YYREEE (reference sequence).

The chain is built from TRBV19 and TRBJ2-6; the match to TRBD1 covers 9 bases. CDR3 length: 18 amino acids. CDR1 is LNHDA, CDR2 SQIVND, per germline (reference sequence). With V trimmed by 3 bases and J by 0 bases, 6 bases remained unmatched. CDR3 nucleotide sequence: TGTGCCAGTAGTATGGTTAGGACAGGGGACTCTGGGGCCAACGTCCTGACTTTC. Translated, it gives CASSMVRTGDSGANVLTF.

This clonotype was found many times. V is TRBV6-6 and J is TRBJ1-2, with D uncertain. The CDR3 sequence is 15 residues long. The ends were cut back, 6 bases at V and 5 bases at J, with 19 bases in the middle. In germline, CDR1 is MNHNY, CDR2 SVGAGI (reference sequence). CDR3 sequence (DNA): TGTGCCAGCAGCACGAACAGAGCTTGGACTTATGGCTACACCTTC. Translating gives CASSTNRAWTYGYTF.

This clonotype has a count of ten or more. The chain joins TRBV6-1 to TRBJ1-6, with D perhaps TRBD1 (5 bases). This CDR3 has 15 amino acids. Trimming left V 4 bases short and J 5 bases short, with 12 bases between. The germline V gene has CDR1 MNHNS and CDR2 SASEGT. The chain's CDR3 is CASSVIRENNSPLHF. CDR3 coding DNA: TGTGCCAGCAGTGTGATCAGGGAGAATAATTCACCCCTCCACTTT.

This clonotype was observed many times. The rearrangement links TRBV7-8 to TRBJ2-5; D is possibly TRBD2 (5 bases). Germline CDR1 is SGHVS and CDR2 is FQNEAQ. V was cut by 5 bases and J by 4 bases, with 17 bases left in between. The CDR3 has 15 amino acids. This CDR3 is CASSQRTHPGETQYF. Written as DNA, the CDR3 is TGTGCCAGCAGCCAACGGACTCACCCGGGAGAGACCCAGTACTTC.

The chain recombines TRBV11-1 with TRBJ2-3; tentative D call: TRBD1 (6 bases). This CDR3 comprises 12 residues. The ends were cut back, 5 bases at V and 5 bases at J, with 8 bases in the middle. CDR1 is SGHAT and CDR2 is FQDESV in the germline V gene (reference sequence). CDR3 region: CASSVGGDTQYF. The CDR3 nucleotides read TGTGCCAGCAGCGTAGGGGGAGATACGCAGTATTTT.

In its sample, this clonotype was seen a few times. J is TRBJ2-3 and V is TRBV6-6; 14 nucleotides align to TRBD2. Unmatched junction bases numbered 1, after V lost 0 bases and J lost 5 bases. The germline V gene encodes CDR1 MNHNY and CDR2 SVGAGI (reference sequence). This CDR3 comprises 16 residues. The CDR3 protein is CASSYSGTSGGDTQYF. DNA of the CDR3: TGTGCCAGCAGTTACTCGGGGACTAGCGGGGGAGATACGCAGTATTTT.

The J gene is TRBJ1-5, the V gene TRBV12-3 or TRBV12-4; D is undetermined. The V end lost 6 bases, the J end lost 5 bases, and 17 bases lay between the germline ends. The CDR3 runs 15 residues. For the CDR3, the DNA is TGTGCCAGCAGCCCTACAGTGGGTAAGGATCAGCCCCAGCATTTT. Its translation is CASSPTVGKDQPQHF.

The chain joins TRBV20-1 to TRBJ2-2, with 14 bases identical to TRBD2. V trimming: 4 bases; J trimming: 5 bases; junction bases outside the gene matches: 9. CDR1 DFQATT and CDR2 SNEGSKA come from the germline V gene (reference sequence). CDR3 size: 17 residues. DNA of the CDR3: TGCAGTGCTACCCCGGGACTAGCGGGAGTGGAGACCGGGGAGCTGTTTTTT. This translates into CSATPGLAGVETGELFF.

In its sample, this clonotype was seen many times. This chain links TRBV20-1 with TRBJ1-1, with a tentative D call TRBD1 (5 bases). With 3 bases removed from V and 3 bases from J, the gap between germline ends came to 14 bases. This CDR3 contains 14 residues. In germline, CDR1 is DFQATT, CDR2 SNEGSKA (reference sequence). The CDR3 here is CSARTLGAYTEAFF. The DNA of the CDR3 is TGCAGTGCTAGGACTCTAGGGGCGTACACTGAAGCTTTCTTT.

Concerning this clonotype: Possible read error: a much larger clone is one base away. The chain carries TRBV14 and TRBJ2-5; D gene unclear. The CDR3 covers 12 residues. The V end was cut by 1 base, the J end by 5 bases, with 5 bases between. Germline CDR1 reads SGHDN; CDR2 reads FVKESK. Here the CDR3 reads CASSQAPETQYF. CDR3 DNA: TGTGCCAGCAGCCAAGCTCCCGAGACCCAGTACTTC.

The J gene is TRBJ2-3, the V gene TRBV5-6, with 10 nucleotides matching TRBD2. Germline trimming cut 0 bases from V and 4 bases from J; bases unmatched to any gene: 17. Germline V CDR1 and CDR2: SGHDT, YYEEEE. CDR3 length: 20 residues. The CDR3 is CASSLVGSSGSGGVSDTQYF. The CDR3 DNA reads TGTGCCAGCAGCTTGGTCGGTTCTAGCGGGAGTGGCGGGGTCTCAGATACGCAGTATTTT.

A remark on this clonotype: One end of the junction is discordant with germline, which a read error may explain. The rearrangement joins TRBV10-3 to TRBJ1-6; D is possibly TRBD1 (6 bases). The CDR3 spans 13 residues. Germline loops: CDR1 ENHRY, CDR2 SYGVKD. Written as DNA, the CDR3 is TGTGCCCTCAGTAGGGGGGGGAATTCACCCCTCCACTTT. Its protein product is CALSRGGNSPLHF.

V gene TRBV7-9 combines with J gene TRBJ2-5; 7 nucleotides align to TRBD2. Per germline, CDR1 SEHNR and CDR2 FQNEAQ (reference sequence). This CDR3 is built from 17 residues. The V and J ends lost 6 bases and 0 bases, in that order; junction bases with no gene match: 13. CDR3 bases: TGTGCCAGCAGGTTCTCCCGATTGCTAGCGGACCAAGAGACCCAGTACTTC. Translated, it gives CASRFSRLLADQETQYF.

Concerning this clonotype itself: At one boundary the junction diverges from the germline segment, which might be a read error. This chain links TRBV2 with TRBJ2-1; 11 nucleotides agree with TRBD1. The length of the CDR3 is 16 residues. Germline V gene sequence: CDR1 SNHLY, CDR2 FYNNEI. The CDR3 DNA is TGTGCCATCAGTGATCCTGGACAGGGGGCGGTCGATGAGCAGTTCTTC. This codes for CAISDPGQGAVDEQFF. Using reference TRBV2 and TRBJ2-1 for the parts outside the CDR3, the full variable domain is EPEVTQTPSHQVTQMGQEVILRCVPISNHLYFYWYRQILGQKVEFLVSFYNNEISEKSEIFDDQFSVERPDGSNFTLKIRSTKLEDSAMYFCAISDPGQGAVDEQFFGPGTRLTVL.

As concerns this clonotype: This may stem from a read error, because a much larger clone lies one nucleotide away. CDR3 loop: CASSQDGPGGDQPQHF. The CDR3 nucleotides are TGCGCCAGCAGCCAAGATGGGCCAGGGGGGGATCAGCCCCAGCATTTT. The chain links TRBV4-1 to TRBJ1-5; 7 positions agree with TRBD1. Per germline, CDR1 MGHRA and CDR2 YSYEKL. J was trimmed by 5 bases and V by 0 bases; bases with no gene match: 7. This CDR3 spans 16 amino acids.

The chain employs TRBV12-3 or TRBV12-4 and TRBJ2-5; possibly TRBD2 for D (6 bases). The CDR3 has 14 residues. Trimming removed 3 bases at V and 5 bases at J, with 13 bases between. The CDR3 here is CASSFRTTPETQYF. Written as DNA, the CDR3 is TGTGCCAGCAGTTTCCGGACTACCCCCGAGACCCAGTACTTC.

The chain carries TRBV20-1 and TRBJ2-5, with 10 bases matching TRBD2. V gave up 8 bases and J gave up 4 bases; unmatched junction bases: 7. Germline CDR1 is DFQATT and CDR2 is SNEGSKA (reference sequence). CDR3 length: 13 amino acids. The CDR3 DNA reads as TGCAGTTCAAGGCCTAGCGGGGGAGAGACCCAGTACTTC. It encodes CSSRPSGGETQYF.

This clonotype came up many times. This CDR3 reads CASSLERSLYGYTF. The CDR3, as DNA: TGTGCCAGCAGCTTAGAACGCTCCCTCTATGGCTACACCTTC. The gene calls are TRBV7-2 and TRBJ1-2; D remains unclear. The CDR3 length is 14 residues. Between the trimmed V and J ends, which lost 1 base and 4 bases, there was a span of 10 bases. Looked up from germline, CDR1 is SGHTA and CDR2 is FQGNSA.

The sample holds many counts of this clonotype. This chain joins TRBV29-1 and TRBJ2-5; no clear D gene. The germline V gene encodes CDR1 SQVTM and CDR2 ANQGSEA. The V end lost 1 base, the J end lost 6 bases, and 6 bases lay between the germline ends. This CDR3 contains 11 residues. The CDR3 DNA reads TGCAGCGTTGAAGGGGGTCAGACCCAGTACTTC. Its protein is CSVEGGQTQYF.